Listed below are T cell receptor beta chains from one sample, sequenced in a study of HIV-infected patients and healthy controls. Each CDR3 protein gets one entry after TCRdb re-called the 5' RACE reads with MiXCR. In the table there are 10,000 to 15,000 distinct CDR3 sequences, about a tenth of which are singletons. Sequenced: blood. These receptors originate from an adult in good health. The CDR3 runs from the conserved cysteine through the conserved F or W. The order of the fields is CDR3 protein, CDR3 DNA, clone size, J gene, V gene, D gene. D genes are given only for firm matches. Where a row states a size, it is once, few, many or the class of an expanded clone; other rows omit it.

CDR3aa: CAYDSLNTEAFF
CDR3nt: TGTGCCTACGACAGTCTGAACACTGAAGCTTTCTTT
abundance: medium-sized
j_gene: TRBJ1-1
v_gene: TRBV30
d_gene: .

CDR3aa: CASSDPGLPNTEAFF
CDR3nt: TGTGCCAGCAGTGACCCGGGACTCCCGAACACTGAAGCTTTCTTT
abundance: many
j_gene: TRBJ1-1
v_gene: TRBV6-1
d_gene: .

CDR3aa: CSARLSGRRSGEQFF
CDR3nt: TGCAGTGCCAGACTTAGCGGGAGAAGGTCGGGGGAGCAGTTCTTC
abundance: .
j_gene: TRBJ2-1
v_gene: TRBV20-1
d_gene: TRBD2

CDR3aa: CASSGSLRGTGELFF
CDR3nt: TGTGCCAGCAGCGGGTCCTTGAGGGGGACCGGGGAGCTGTTTTTT
abundance: .
j_gene: TRBJ2-2
v_gene: TRBV5-4
d_gene: .

CDR3aa: CASSSTGGAGDNYEQYF
CDR3nt: TGTGCCAGCAGCTCAACAGGGGGCGCAGGGGACAACTACGAGCAGTACTTC
abundance: many
j_gene: TRBJ2-7
v_gene: TRBV7-9
d_gene: TRBD1

CDR3aa: CASSLTLGEVSTDTQYF
CDR3nt: TGCGCCAGCAGCTTGACCCTAGGGGAAGTTAGCACAGATACGCAGTATTTT
abundance: medium-sized
j_gene: TRBJ2-3
v_gene: TRBV5-1
d_gene: .

CDR3aa: CASSTDRDTEAFF
CDR3nt: TGTGCCAGCAGCACGGACAGGGACACTGAAGCTTTCTTT
abundance: .
j_gene: TRBJ1-1
v_gene: TRBV5-6
d_gene: TRBD1

CDR3aa: CASSHPGGTPSGNTIYF
CDR3nt: TGTGCCAGCAGCCACCCGGGCGGTACGCCCTCTGGAAACACCATATATTTT
abundance: .
j_gene: TRBJ1-3
v_gene: TRBV5-4
d_gene: .

CDR3aa: CAISESPRGIGYTF
CDR3nt: TGTGCCATCAGTGAGTCGCCCCGGGGGATTGGCTACACCTTC
abundance: many
j_gene: TRBJ1-2
v_gene: TRBV10-3
d_gene: .

CDR3aa: CASSLSPGLGSMTDTQYF
CDR3nt: TGTGCCAGCAGTTTATCCCCGGGGCTGGGTAGCATGACAGATACGCAGTATTTT
abundance: medium-sized
j_gene: TRBJ2-3
v_gene: TRBV28
d_gene: .

CDR3aa: CASSLRRINEQFF
CDR3nt: TGTGCCAGCAGTTTGCGCCGGATCAATGAGCAGTTCTTC
abundance: medium-sized
j_gene: TRBJ2-1
v_gene: TRBV28
d_gene: .

CDR3aa: CASRNGPYEQYF
CDR3nt: TGTGCCAGCAGAAACGGCCCCTACGAGCAGTACTTC
abundance: .
j_gene: TRBJ2-7
v_gene: TRBV6-2/TRBV6-3
d_gene: .

CDR3aa: CSVILAGDYEQYF
CDR3nt: TGCAGCGTGATCCTAGCGGGAGACTACGAGCAGTACTTC
abundance: medium-sized
j_gene: TRBJ2-7
v_gene: TRBV29-1
d_gene: TRBD2

CDR3aa: CSAGLAYNEQFF
CDR3nt: TGCAGTGCTGGTCTGGCCTACAATGAGCAGTTCTTC
abundance: medium-sized
j_gene: TRBJ2-1
v_gene: TRBV20-1
d_gene: .

CDR3aa: CASSHGRTGQRF
CDR3nt: TGTGCCAGCAGCCACGGAAGGACAGGGCAAAGATTC
abundance: few
j_gene: TRBJ2-5
v_gene: TRBV11-1
d_gene: TRBD1

CDR3aa: CASSLTPSGNQPQHF
CDR3nt: TGTGCCAGCAGTTTAACGCCGTCGGGGAATCAGCCCCAGCATTTT
abundance: medium-sized
j_gene: TRBJ1-5
v_gene: TRBV27
d_gene: .

CDR3aa: CASSGRGSGANVLTF
CDR3nt: TGTGCCAGCAGTGGCCGCGGCTCTGGGGCCAACGTCCTGACTTTC
abundance: medium-sized
j_gene: TRBJ2-6
v_gene: TRBV2
d_gene: .

CDR3aa: CASSIRGGNQPQHF
CDR3nt: TGTGCCAGTAGTATAAGGGGAGGCAATCAGCCCCAGCATTTT
abundance: many
j_gene: TRBJ1-5
v_gene: TRBV19
d_gene: .

CDR3aa: CASSLSGTGVPRMGGYTF
CDR3nt: TGCGCCAGCAGCTTATCCGGGACAGGGGTCCCCCGGATGGGTGGCTACACCTTC
abundance: many
j_gene: TRBJ1-2
v_gene: TRBV5-1
d_gene: TRBD1

CDR3aa: CSARLLGIGTDTEAFF
CDR3nt: TGCAGTGCTAGATTGCTGGGCATCGGGACGGACACTGAAGCTTTCTTT
abundance: many
j_gene: TRBJ1-1
v_gene: TRBV20-1
d_gene: .

CDR3aa: CASSLDRGTYNEQFF
CDR3nt: TGTGCCAGCAGCTTGGACAGGGGAACCTACAATGAGCAGTTCTTC
abundance: medium-sized
j_gene: TRBJ2-1
v_gene: TRBV7-2
d_gene: TRBD1

CDR3aa: CASSQQSQGARLAFF
CDR3nt: TGTGCCAGCAGCCAACAAAGCCAGGGGGCAAGGCTCGCTTTCTTT
abundance: medium-sized
j_gene: TRBJ1-1
v_gene: TRBV7-9
d_gene: TRBD1

CDR3aa: CASSHHGLAGTDTQYF
CDR3nt: TGTGCCAGCAGCCACCACGGACTAGCGGGCACAGATACGCAGTATTTT
abundance: many
j_gene: TRBJ2-3
v_gene: TRBV7-2
d_gene: TRBD2

CDR3aa: CASSQPGTGYTEAFF
CDR3nt: TGTGCCAGCAGTCAACCCGGGACAGGGTACACTGAAGCTTTCTTT
abundance: few
j_gene: TRBJ1-1
v_gene: TRBV6-5
d_gene: TRBD1

CDR3aa: CSAPYRGGTEAFF
CDR3nt: TGCAGTGCTCCATACAGGGGTGGGACTGAAGCTTTCTTT
abundance: few
j_gene: TRBJ1-1
v_gene: TRBV20-1
d_gene: TRBD1

CDR3aa: CASSTPPGARYNEQFF
CDR3nt: TGTGCCAGTAGTACCCCACCAGGGGCTAGGTACAATGAGCAGTTCTTC
abundance: many
j_gene: TRBJ2-1
v_gene: TRBV19
d_gene: .

CDR3aa: CASSPTGGFTEAFF
CDR3nt: TGTGCCAGCAGCCCGACAGGGGGTTTCACTGAAGCTTTCTTT
abundance: few
j_gene: TRBJ1-1
v_gene: TRBV7-8
d_gene: TRBD1

CDR3aa: CAWGGLYGYTF
CDR3nt: TGTGCCTGGGGCGGATTATATGGCTACACCTTC
abundance: medium-sized
j_gene: TRBJ1-2
v_gene: TRBV30
d_gene: .

CDR3aa: CSARETGETEAFF
CDR3nt: TGCAGTGCTAGAGAGACAGGGGAAACTGAAGCTTTCTTT
abundance: medium-sized
j_gene: TRBJ1-1
v_gene: TRBV20-1
d_gene: TRBD1

CDR3aa: CASSLGGGMNSPLHF
CDR3nt: TGTGCCAGCAGCTTGGGGGGGGGTATGAATTCACCCCTCCACTTT
abundance: medium-sized
j_gene: TRBJ1-6
v_gene: TRBV5-6
d_gene: .

CDR3aa: CASRDTRRGYNEQFF
CDR3nt: TGTGCCAGCCGGGACACACGAAGGGGCTACAATGAGCAGTTCTTC
abundance: few
j_gene: TRBJ2-1
v_gene: TRBV25-1
d_gene: .

CDR3aa: CSAERLAGGPGELFF
CDR3nt: TGCAGTGCTGAAAGACTAGCGGGAGGGCCCGGGGAGCTGTTTTTT
abundance: many
j_gene: TRBJ2-2
v_gene: TRBV20-1
d_gene: TRBD2

CDR3aa: CASQAGQGIGNEQFF
CDR3nt: TGTGCCAGTCAGGCGGGACAGGGGATTGGAAATGAGCAGTTCTTC
abundance: medium-sized
j_gene: TRBJ2-1
v_gene: TRBV19
d_gene: TRBD1

CDR3aa: CASRGRYGYTF
CDR3nt: TGTGCCAGCAGAGGCCGGTATGGCTACACCTTC
abundance: .
j_gene: TRBJ1-2
v_gene: TRBV6-5
d_gene: .

CDR3aa: CASSLGVGTIQETQYF
CDR3nt: TGTGCCAGCAGCTTAGGGGTGGGGACGATCCAAGAGACCCAGTACTTC
abundance: few
j_gene: TRBJ2-5
v_gene: TRBV7-2
d_gene: .

CDR3aa: CASSLDQGNTIYF
CDR3nt: TGCGCCAGCAGCTTGGATCAGGGGAACACCATATATTTT
abundance: many
j_gene: TRBJ1-3
v_gene: TRBV5-1
d_gene: .

CDR3aa: CASSEGLGYQPQHF
CDR3nt: TGTGCCAGCAGTGAAGGCCTGGGGTATCAGCCCCAGCATTTT
abundance: .
j_gene: TRBJ1-5
v_gene: TRBV2
d_gene: .

CDR3aa: CATSGASGGQETQYF
CDR3nt: TGTGCCACCAGTGGAGCTAGCGGGGGCCAAGAGACCCAGTACTTC
abundance: .
j_gene: TRBJ2-5
v_gene: TRBV24-1
d_gene: TRBD2

CDR3aa: CSAYDLQGQTQYF
CDR3nt: TGCAGTGCTTACGACCTGCAGGGGCAGACCCAGTACTTC
abundance: many
j_gene: TRBJ2-5
v_gene: TRBV20-1
d_gene: .

CDR3aa: CASSQETLGGTEAFF
CDR3nt: TGCGCCAGCAGCCAAGAGACTCTCGGTGGGACTGAAGCTTTCTTT
abundance: .
j_gene: TRBJ1-1
v_gene: TRBV4-1
d_gene: .

CDR3aa: CAWSRDRGNQPQHF
CDR3nt: TGTGCCTGGAGTCGGGACAGGGGCAATCAGCCCCAGCATTTT
abundance: .
j_gene: TRBJ1-5
v_gene: TRBV30
d_gene: TRBD1

CDR3aa: CASSPGSEISYEQYF
CDR3nt: TGTGCCAGCAGTCCGGGGAGCGAGATTTCCTACGAGCAGTACTTC
abundance: medium-sized
j_gene: TRBJ2-7
v_gene: TRBV7-2
d_gene: .

CDR3aa: CASSELRETQYF
CDR3nt: TGTGCCAGCAGTGAACTCCGGGAGACCCAGTACTTC
abundance: many
j_gene: TRBJ2-5
v_gene: TRBV2
d_gene: .

CDR3aa: CASSATGQLTGELFF
CDR3nt: TGTGCCAGCAGCGCCACCGGACAGCTCACCGGGGAGCTGTTTTTT
abundance: .
j_gene: TRBJ2-2
v_gene: TRBV9
d_gene: .

CDR3aa: CASSLTSAAYEQYF
CDR3nt: TGTGCCAGCAGCTTAACTAGCGCCGCCTACGAGCAGTACTTC
abundance: few
j_gene: TRBJ2-7
v_gene: TRBV5-4
d_gene: TRBD2

CDR3aa: CASSLGGEDYGYTF
CDR3nt: TGTGCCAGCAGCCTGGGGGGGGAGGACTATGGCTACACCTTC
abundance: many
j_gene: TRBJ1-2
v_gene: TRBV7-2
d_gene: .

CDR3aa: CASSTGTDGHSPLHF
CDR3nt: TGTGCCAGCAGCACTGGGACGGATGGGCATTCACCCCTCCACTTT
abundance: few
j_gene: TRBJ1-6
v_gene: TRBV11-2
d_gene: .

CDR3aa: CASSKYPEGQGGNEQFF
CDR3nt: TGTGCCAGCAGCAAATATCCCGAGGGACAGGGTGGAAATGAGCAGTTCTTC
abundance: .
j_gene: TRBJ2-1
v_gene: TRBV6-4
d_gene: TRBD1

CDR3aa: CASRGTGSAQRTGELFF
CDR3nt: TGTGCCAGCAGGGGAACCGGTTCGGCCCAGAGAACCGGGGAGCTGTTTTTT
abundance: many
j_gene: TRBJ2-2
v_gene: TRBV7-8
d_gene: .

CDR3aa: CASSHPFGFHTEAFF
CDR3nt: TGTGCCAGCAGCCACCCCTTCGGTTTTCACACTGAAGCTTTCTTT
abundance: medium-sized
j_gene: TRBJ1-1
v_gene: TRBV3-1
d_gene: .

CDR3aa: CASSEELNQPQHF
CDR3nt: TGTGCCAGCAGCGAAGAATTAAATCAGCCCCAGCATTTT
abundance: many
j_gene: TRBJ1-5
v_gene: TRBV7-2
d_gene: .

CDR3aa: CASSSRQGSTDTQYF
CDR3nt: TGTGCCAGCAGTTCCCGACAGGGGAGCACAGATACGCAGTATTTT
abundance: few
j_gene: TRBJ2-3
v_gene: TRBV28
d_gene: TRBD1

CDR3aa: CASSLSSLFFQGNTEAFF
CDR3nt: TGTGCCAGCAGCCTCTCCAGCCTCTTTTTTCAGGGGAACACTGAAGCTTTCTTT
abundance: .
j_gene: TRBJ1-1
v_gene: TRBV28
d_gene: .

CDR3aa: CASSLDPIEQFF
CDR3nt: TGTGCCAGCAGCTTAGACCCGATTGAGCAGTTCTTC
abundance: many
j_gene: TRBJ2-1
v_gene: TRBV7-2
d_gene: .

CDR3aa: CASGFSEGDTQYF
CDR3nt: TGTGCCAGCGGGTTCAGCGAGGGAGATACGCAGTATTTT
abundance: many
j_gene: TRBJ2-3
v_gene: TRBV6-1
d_gene: .

CDR3aa: CASSFNAGAGHTYEQYF
CDR3nt: TGTGCCAGCAGTTTCAACGCCGGGGCAGGCCATACCTACGAGCAGTACTTC
abundance: few
j_gene: TRBJ2-7
v_gene: TRBV28
d_gene: .

CDR3aa: CASSKEKKNSPLHF
CDR3nt: TGTGCCAGTAGTAAGGAGAAAAAGAATTCACCCCTCCACTTT
abundance: once
j_gene: TRBJ1-6
v_gene: TRBV19
d_gene: .

CDR3aa: CASSPPGQRNSPLHF
CDR3nt: TGTGCCAGCAGTCCCCCGGGACAGAGAAATTCACCCCTCCACTTT
abundance: .
j_gene: TRBJ1-6
v_gene: TRBV28
d_gene: TRBD1

CDR3aa: CASRGQGNEQYF
CDR3nt: TGTGCCAGCAGGGGACAGGGGAACGAGCAGTACTTC
abundance: medium-sized
j_gene: TRBJ2-7
v_gene: TRBV6-5
d_gene: TRBD1

CDR3aa: CSARDPFASGPSTGANVLTF
CDR3nt: TGCAGTGCTAGAGACCCATTTGCTAGCGGCCCCAGCACCGGGGCCAACGTCCTGACTTTC
abundance: medium-sized
j_gene: TRBJ2-6
v_gene: TRBV20-1
d_gene: TRBD2